The clone carrying this T cell receptor beta chain has just one count. This sample stems from a study of blood T cell repertoires in COVID-19. Study overall: Material from acute and convalescent COVID-19 was sourced from the United States, Italy and Spain. PBMCs, B-cell-depleted T cells, or T cells were the source of the cDNA or gDNA that made up the material.

Authors' processing steps: Amplifying reference gene primers gave estimates of nucleated cell counts. The table came from immunoSEQ multiplex PCR; TCRdb's copy has only in-frame clones and leaves some out. Clone size and V and J calls were adopted from that table, with D and trimming inferred from the DNA. This table has 45,000 to 65,000 clones, more than 85% appearing once. V lost 5 bases and J lost 3; bases outside the gene matches: 5. The CDR3 consists of 14 residues. Germline CDR1 is MNHEY and CDR2 is SVGAGI. This receptor was identified in a woman of 80 years or more with acute or convalescent COVID-19. J is TRBJ2-7 and V is TRBV6-5, with 9 positions matching TRBD2. The sequenced sample was peripheral blood. CDR3 amino acids: CASSNSGGYYEQYF. CDR3 bases: TGTGCCAGCAGTAATAGCGGGGGATACTACGAGCAGTACTTC.